Listed below are T cell receptor beta chains from one sample, sequenced in a study of blood T cell repertoires in COVID-19. This table comes from immunoSEQ multiplex PCR, and its TCRdb copy is limited to in-frame clones, with some not included. The sample shows 150,000 to 200,000 clones, 82% of them seen only once. The sample was peripheral blood. The receptors come from a woman aged 70 to 79 with acute or convalescent COVID-19. Each CDR3 is given with its conserved first and last residue. The D gene is left open where the match is weak. Where a row states a size, it is once, few, many or the class of an expanded clone; other rows omit it.

>TRBJ2-7|TRBD1|TRBV6-5|-
CASSYAGTESYEQYF
TGTGCCAGCAGTTACGCCGGGACAGAGAGCTACGAGCAGTACTTC
>TRBJ2-5|-|TRBV28|-
CASSLRFQETQYF
TGTGCCAGCAGTTTGCGGTTCCAAGAGACCCAGTACTTC
>TRBJ2-4|-|TRBV3-1/TRBV3-2|-
CASSIRQERVFGNIQYF
TGTGCCAGCAGCATCCGCCAGGAGCGGGTGTTCGGAAACATTCAGTACTTC
>TRBJ2-1|TRBD2|TRBV30|once
CAWSKNGLAGERFF
TGTGCCTGGAGTAAAAACGGACTAGCGGGAGAGAGGTTCTTC
>TRBJ2-1|TRBD2|TRBV9|-
CASSGLAGNEQFF
TGTGCCAGCAGCGGTCTAGCGGGGAATGAGCAGTTCTTC
>TRBJ2-7|-|TRBV3-1/TRBV3-2|-
CASSQSPGKDEQYF
TGTGCCAGCAGCCAGTCGCCAGGGAAAGACGAGCAGTACTTC
>TRBJ2-3|TRBD1|TRBV11-2|-
CASSVGQGAVGTDTQYF
TGTGCCAGCAGCGTGGGACAGGGGGCTGTTGGCACAGATACGCAGTATTTT
>TRBJ1-1|TRBD1|TRBV2|-
CASREDRVRTEAFF
TGTGCCAGCAGGGAGGACAGGGTGCGAACTGAAGCTTTCTTT
>TRBJ2-5|-|TRBV30|-
CAWSVQLRGPQETQYF
TGTGCCTGGAGTGTTCAGTTAAGGGGCCCCCAAGAGACCCAGTACTTC
>TRBJ2-5|-|TRBV6-1|-
CASSEFQLGGTQYF
TGTGCCAGCAGTGAATTTCAGCTAGGTGGGACCCAGTACTTC
>TRBJ2-3|TRBD2|TRBV6-2/TRBV6-3|-
CASSYSSGSLKDTQYF
TGTGCCAGCAGTTACTCTAGCGGGAGCTTGAAAGATACGCAGTATTTT
>TRBJ2-7|TRBD1|TRBV24-1|-
CATSDPDRGSYEQYF
TGTGCCACCAGTGATCCGGACAGGGGCTCCTACGAGCAGTACTTC
>TRBJ1-1|-|TRBV5-6|-
CASSFPTGNTEAFF
TGTGCCAGCAGCTTTCCTACAGGGAACACTGAAGCTTTCTTT
>TRBJ1-6|-|TRBV30|-
CAWSSRDYSPLHF
TGTGCCTGGAGTAGCAGGGATTATTCACCCCTCCACTTT
>TRBJ2-7|TRBD2|TRBV3-1/TRBV3-2|-
CASSQDVAGGPYVYEQYF
TGTGCCAGCAGCCAGGACGTAGCGGGGGGGCCTTACGTCTACGAGCAGTACTTC
>TRBJ1-2|-|TRBV19|-
CASSITRAVDGYTF
TGTGCCAGTAGTATTACCAGGGCGGTAGATGGCTACACCTTC
>TRBJ2-7|-|TRBV5-1|-
CASSLEAGEQYF
TGCGCCAGCAGCTTGGAAGCTGGCGAGCAGTACTTC
>TRBJ1-2|TRBD1|TRBV9|-
CASSANTGAEGYTF
TGTGCCAGCAGCGCAAATACAGGGGCGGAGGGCTACACCTTC
>TRBJ2-7|-|TRBV7-2|-
CASSLGSSSYEQYF
TGTGCCAGCAGCTTAGGTTCTAGTAGTTACGAGCAGTACTTC
>TRBJ1-2|TRBD1|TRBV5-1|-
CASSLGTEGGYTF
TGCGCCAGCAGCCTCGGGACAGAAGGTGGCTACACCTTC
>TRBJ2-4|TRBD1|TRBV27|-
CASSIATGSAEAKNIQYF
TGTGCCAGCAGTATCGCGACAGGGTCCGCCGAAGCCAAAAACATTCAGTACTTC
>TRBJ1-1|-|TRBV7-2|-
CASSLVRGRGAEAFF
TGTGCCAGCAGCTTAGTGCGGGGAAGAGGCGCTGAAGCTTTCTTT
>TRBJ1-2|TRBD1|TRBV5-4|-
CASSFPETGGEFGYTF
TGTGCCAGCAGCTTCCCCGAGACAGGGGGCGAGTTTGGCTACACCTTC
>TRBJ1-2|-|TRBV6-5|-
CASSSRGYTF
TGTGCCAGCAGTAGCCGCGGCTACACCTTC
>TRBJ2-7|TRBD1|TRBV5-1|few
CASSPVGDRAHEQYF
TGCGCCAGCAGCCCCGTGGGGGACAGGGCCCACGAGCAGTACTTC
>TRBJ2-1|TRBD2|TRBV19|-
CASTGGGGYNEQFF
TGTGCCAGTACCGGTGGCGGGGGGTACAATGAGCAGTTCTTC
>TRBJ2-2|TRBD2|TRBV5-4|-
CASSSGVLASGELFF
TGTGCCAGCAGCTCGGGGGTACTAGCGTCCGGGGAGCTGTTTTTT